The entry below gives a single TCR beta chain sequence along with its context. This clone appeared a few times. What antigen it recognizes has not been identified. No much larger clonotype is one base removed from it; base qualities were not supplied. These data come from a study of blood T cell repertoires in COVID-19 (dated by TCRdb to 2020 to 2022). For context, the study as a whole: Samples from collaborators originated in the United States, Italy and Spain and spanned both the acute and convalescent phases of COVID-19. The prospective study material was composed of cDNA or gDNA derived from T cells, B-cell-depleted T cells, or PBMCs. The dataset comprised deeply sampled blood TCRbeta repertoires from subjects exposed to, actively infected with, or recovered from COVID-19. The repertoires were released in a freely available public database meant as a resource for research on the immune response to SARS-CoV-2. Samples were obtained from the ongoing ImmuneRACE study (first 160 participants) and from 1,254 subjects provided by 6 global collaborators. The sample metadata nearly always contained a de-identified subject ID, COVID-19 status, age in years and sex. Where HLA class I and class II types were available, the types were taken from metadata supplied by the sample provider, not from assay-based typing.

Between the V and J ends, shortened by 7 bases and 0 bases respectively, the junction contains 12 bases. Looking up the germline V gene (reference sequence) yields CDR1 GTSNPN and CDR2 SVGIG. The CDR3 covers 13 residues, taking in both the cysteine and the phenylalanine. CDR3 DNA only is kept here, 39 bases in frame from base 1. TCRbeta CDR3 regions were amplified from genomic DNA using the immunoSEQ Assay, a bias-controlled multiplex PCR. The paper's processing steps were these. Nucleated cell counts per sample were estimated from amplification of reference gene primers within the assay. Sequence reads were collapsed and filtered to measure the absolute abundance of every unique TCRbeta CDR3 rearrangement. For each sample, productive Simpson clonality was calculated by taking the square root of Simpson's diversity index across productive rearrangements. In TCRdb, the immuneACCESS table is reduced to in-frame sequences with V and J assigned. These tables do not hold every clone; where another copy was compared, an unresolved V gene accounts for under half, and the others remain unexplained. The D gene and trimming were derived from the DNA, and the V and J assignments and clone size from that table. For this sample there are around 360,000 clones; about 90% appear just once. The top ten clones comprise 8.5% to 12% of the sample.

At one collaborating source in Seattle, patients were enrolled during active infection and were followed longitudinally through the course of disease. Collaborating institutions collected whole blood in K2EDTA tubes following their own protocols. For TCRbeta analysis, collaborator samples were shipped as frozen whole blood, as isolated PBMCs, or as DNA extracted from either sample type. Overall study outcomes, separate from this receptor: How much clinical and demographic metadata was included differed by source and by participant, and the metadata was provided uncurated.

The sample was peripheral blood. The chain links TRBV30 with TRBJ1-1; the D segment cannot be called with confidence. The receptor's source is a woman between 25 and 40 years old with COVID-19, enrolled during active disease. The CDR3 is CASLTGVNTEAFF. The sequenced DNA: TGTGCCTCGCTAACCGGGGTGAACACTGAAGCTTTCTTT.